This T cell receptor (beta chain) was identified in a study of blood T cell repertoires in COVID-19. Per the study methods: The assay estimated nucleated cells by amplifying reference gene primers. Clones were sequenced by immunoSEQ multiplex PCR, and TCRdb holds only the in-frame ones, with some missing. V, J and clone size are taken as reported in that table, and D and trimming were inferred from the DNA itself. The data show about 66,000 clones, roughly 86% seen once. The CDR3 has 18 amino acids. CDR1 is LNHDA, CDR2 SQIVND, per germline (reference sequence). Trimming removed 0 bases from V and 5 bases from J; junction bases left unmatched: 9.

The TCR originated in a man between 50 and 59 years old with active COVID-19. V and J are TRBV19 and TRBJ2-2, with 10 bases fitting TRBD2. Sequenced input: peripheral blood. The CDR3 coding sequence is TGTGCCAGTAGTATAGATAGGCTAGCGGGAGCAGTTACCGGGGAGCTGTTTTTT. Its protein is CASSIDRLAGAVTGELFF.